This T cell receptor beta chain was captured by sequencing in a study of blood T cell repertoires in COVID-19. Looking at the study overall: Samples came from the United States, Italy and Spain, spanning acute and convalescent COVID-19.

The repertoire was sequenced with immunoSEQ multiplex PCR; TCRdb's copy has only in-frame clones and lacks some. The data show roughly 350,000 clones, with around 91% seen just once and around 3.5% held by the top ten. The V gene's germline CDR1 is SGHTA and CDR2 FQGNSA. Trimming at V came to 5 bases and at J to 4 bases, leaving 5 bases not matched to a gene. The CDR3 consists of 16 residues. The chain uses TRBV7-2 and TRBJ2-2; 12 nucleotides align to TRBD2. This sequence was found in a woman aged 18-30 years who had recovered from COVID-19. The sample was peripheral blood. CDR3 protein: CASSALLAGGTGELFF. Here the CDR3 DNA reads TGTGCCAGCAGCGCACTACTAGCGGGAGGCACCGGGGAGCTGTTTTTT. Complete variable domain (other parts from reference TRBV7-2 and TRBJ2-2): GAGVSQSPSNKVTEKGKDVELRCDPISGHTALYWYRQSLGQGLEFLIYFQGNSAPDKSGLPSDRFSAERTGGSVSTLTIQRTQQEDSAVYLCASSALLAGGTGELFFGEGSRLTVL.